The source of this T cell receptor (beta chain) is a study of CD4 T cells in relation to SARS-CoV-2 and coronaviruses. Study outcomes and limitations: Samples before the pandemic and after infection were not matched within any donor.

Concerning this clone: Its cognate antigen is unknown.

The germline gives CDR1 GTSNPN, CDR2 SVGIG (reference sequence). The V and J ends lost 6 bases and 3 bases respectively, with 17 bases between them. The CDR3 loop spans 15 amino acids. The unexposed donors gave CD4+ T cells in about 2011-2018, prior to COVID-19. CD4 enrichment then naive enrichment separated naive from memory CD4+ cells. Method: immunoSEQ multiplex PCR; TCRdb's copy keeps in-frame clones and lacks some. The sample contains 60,000 or so clones, 85% to 95% of which appear only once. Sequencing was done on a sample of naive CD4+ T cells from PBMCs. The subset was: naive CD4+ T cells isolated by negative enrichment. This clonotype originated in a human donor in good health. The chain joins TRBV30 to TRBJ1-4; a weak D match, TRBD1 (5 bases). CDR3 coding DNA: TGTGCCTGTAGCCCGTGGGGGTCGGCTAATGAAAAACTGTTTTTT. Its translation is CACSPWGSANEKLFF.